This TCR beta chain was documented in a study of regulatory T cells in long-lasting Graves disease. General observations from the study: Public clonotype sharing was higher in persistent than newly diagnosed patients. TRBV28, TRBJ1-2 and TRBJ2-5 emerged as the favored segments in persistent disease.

Libraries of TCR beta came from iRepertoire HTBI primers plus Arm-PCR of CDR3 regions. TCRdb called the multiplex PCR reads again in MiXCR, with one record for every CDR3 protein. This sample has approximately 400,000 distinct CDR3 sequences, with 15% to 17% found just once. This clonotype was seen more than once but under ten times. No antigen is known for it. Trimming shortened V by 3 bases and J by 4 bases, and 16 bases separated the two germline ends. Per the germline V gene, CDR1 is SGHRS and CDR2 is YFSETQ. CDR3 length equals 15 residues. Regarding time point: newly diagnosed GD, antithyroid drugs for less than 3 months. RNA extracted from PBMCs served as the sequencing template.

Sequences were derived from peripheral blood mononuclear cells (PBMCs), sampled at new diagnosis, from a patient treated with antithyroid drugs. This sequence joins TRBV5-1 and TRBJ1-2; D uncertain. The TCR sequence derives from a female donor with Graves disease. CDR3 amino acids: CASSSRPDGFYGYTF. DNA for the CDR3: TGCGCCAGCAGCTCGAGGCCCGACGGTTTCTATGGCTACACCTTC.